Included here is one TCR beta chain sequence, with context. Treatment in this sample: randomized to nivolumab then ipilimumab (arm A) or the reverse (arm B). J was trimmed by 0 bases and V by 3 bases; bases with no gene match: 6. This CDR3 comprises 16 residues. Germline-derived CDR1 and CDR2 are SGHDT and YYEEEE. Assay: immunoSEQ multiplex PCR; the TCRdb copy retains only in-frame clones and omits some. The sample records more than 9,000 clones, around 78% being singletons. The data derive from a study of sequential checkpoint blockade in melanoma. This material consisted of CD8+ T cells sorted from blood (inferred from file names), taken from a patient given nivolumab and ipilimumab in sequence. The rearrangement uses TRBV5-6 and TRBJ2-3; 8 bases fit TRBD2. The TCR was taken from a human donor with melanoma. The CDR3 sequence is CASSSLAGRSTDTQYF. The CDR3, as DNA: TGTGCCAGCAGCTCCCTAGCGGGCCGCAGCACAGATACGCAGTATTTT.